This is a list of T cell receptor beta chains from one sample in a study of blood T cell repertoires in COVID-19. Sequencing was performed with immunoSEQ multiplex PCR; in TCRdb, only in-frame clones are kept and a portion is missing. Of approximately 100,000 clones listed, roughly 85% are singletons. Sequenced: peripheral blood. These TCRs come from a man aged 80 or over with acute or convalescent COVID-19. Each CDR3 is given with its conserved first and last residue. D genes are given only for firm matches. Expanded clones are given a class, and other clones once, few, many or no size at all.

TGTGCCAGCAGTGGCATGTTCGGGACAGGGGGGGACGGCTACACCTTC CASSGMFGTGGDGYTF . TRBJ1-2 TRBD1 TRBV28
TGCGCCAGCAGCCAAGATGCAACAGGTATTAGCTACACCTTC CASSQDATGISYTF . TRBJ1-2 . TRBV4-1
TGTGCCACCAGCAGAGACCAGGCCCAAGAGACCCAGTACTTC CATSRDQAQETQYF . TRBJ2-5 . TRBV15
TGCGCCAGCACCGAGCCACAGGGGGGACGGCAGTTCTTC CASTEPQGGRQFF once TRBJ2-1 TRBD1 TRBV10-1
TGTGCCAGCAGTTTAATGGGGGGGGAGGATCAGCCCCAGCATTTT CASSLMGGEDQPQHF . TRBJ1-5 . TRBV28
TGTGCCAGCAGCCTTCTCGTGCCGGGACAGGGAGGGAGTAATGAAAAACTGTTTTTT CASSLLVPGQGGSNEKLFF . TRBJ1-4 TRBD1 TRBV5-5
TGTGCCAGCAGTGAACGAGGACTAGCGGGGTACTCTGGGGCCAACGTCCTGACTTTC CASSERGLAGYSGANVLTF . TRBJ2-6 TRBD2 TRBV2
TGTGCCAGCTCACTTCCAGGGCGGAAGGAGACCCAGTACTTC CASSLPGRKETQYF . TRBJ2-5 . TRBV18
TGCGCCAGCAGCCGAAAGACAGGGGTCCTGACCGGGGAGCTGTTTTTT CASSRKTGVLTGELFF . TRBJ2-2 TRBD1 TRBV10-1
TGTGCCAGCAGTTTTCAGGGCGAGCAGTACTTC CASSFQGEQYF . TRBJ2-7 . TRBV12-3/TRBV12-4
TGTGCCAGCAGTTTAATTCAGGGTAATCAACCCCAGCATTTT CASSLIQGNQPQHF once TRBJ1-5 . TRBV28
TGTGCCAGCAGCCAAACCGGGACTAGCCTGGAAGACGAGCAGTACTTC CASSQTGTSLEDEQYF . TRBJ2-7 TRBD2 TRBV3-1/TRBV3-2
TGTGCCAGCAGGGGGATGACTAGCGGGAGAGGGAATGAGCAGTTCTTC CASRGMTSGRGNEQFF once TRBJ2-1 TRBD2 TRBV5-4
TGCAGTGCCCGGGGGACCCAGTACTTC CSARGTQYF . TRBJ2-5 . TRBV20-1
TGTGCCAGCACCCTACCGGGACAGAAGTACGAGCAGTACTTC CASTLPGQKYEQYF . TRBJ2-7 TRBD1 TRBV5-4
TGTGCCAGCAGTTACGTGGAGAATACCTACGAGCAGTACTTC CASSYVENTYEQYF . TRBJ2-7 . TRBV6-6
TGTGCCAGCAGTACACTAGGCGGGGATACTGAAGCTTTCTTT CASSTLGGDTEAFF . TRBJ1-1 . TRBV6-5
TGTGCCTGGAGTGTACAACGGGCAACTAATGAAAAACTGTTTTTT CAWSVQRATNEKLFF once TRBJ1-4 . TRBV30
TGTGCCAGCAGTGAGTCTCTTCAGACTGAAGCTTTCTTT CASSESLQTEAFF few TRBJ1-1 . TRBV6-4
TGTGCCAGCAGTGAAGGGGCGGCCGCGGGTCAGCCCCAGCATTTT CASSEGAAAGQPQHF . TRBJ1-5 . TRBV6-1
TGCGCCAGCAGCCTGACAGGGGGGACGACTGAAGCTTTCTTT CASSLTGGTTEAFF . TRBJ1-1 TRBD1 TRBV4-3
TGTGCCAGCGCACAGGGGACCCTCAATGAGCAGTTCTTC CASAQGTLNEQFF . TRBJ2-1 TRBD1 TRBV11-3
TGTGCCAGCAGCCATGGAGGGGACAGGGGGCTTACCGGGGAGCTGTTTTTT CASSHGGDRGLTGELFF . TRBJ2-2 . TRBV21-1